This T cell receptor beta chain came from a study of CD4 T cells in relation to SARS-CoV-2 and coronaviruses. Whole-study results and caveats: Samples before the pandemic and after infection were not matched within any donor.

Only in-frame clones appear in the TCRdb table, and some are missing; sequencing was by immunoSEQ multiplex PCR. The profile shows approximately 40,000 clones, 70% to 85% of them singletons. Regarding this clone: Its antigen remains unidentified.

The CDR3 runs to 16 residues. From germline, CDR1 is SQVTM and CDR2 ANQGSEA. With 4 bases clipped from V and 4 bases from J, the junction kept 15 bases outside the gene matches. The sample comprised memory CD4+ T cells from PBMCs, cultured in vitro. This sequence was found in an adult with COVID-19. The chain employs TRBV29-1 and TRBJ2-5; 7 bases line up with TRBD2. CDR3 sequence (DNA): TGCAGCGTTGGGGGAGGGGCTAGCACCATAAGAGAGACCCAGTACTTC. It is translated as CSVGGGASTIRETQYF.